Below are 14 T cell receptor beta chains sequenced from a single sample in a study of CD8 T cells in Susac syndrome. Reverse transcription used about 0.5 to 1 ug RNA and random hexamers. TCRdb reprocessed the immunoSEQ multiplex PCR reads via MiXCR and lists one record per CDR3 protein. The top ten clones hold around 0.15% of a sample with around 150,000 distinct CDR3 sequences, around 94% of them seen once. The specimen was CD4+ T cells from PBMCs. The receptors derive from a human donor in good health.

This clonotype was seen a few times. The chain employs TRBV9 and TRBJ2-1; 8 nucleotides line up with TRBD2. Germline V CDR1 and CDR2: SGDLS, YYNGEE. The CDR3 runs 16 residues. Germline trimming cut 5 bases from V and 0 bases from J; bases unmatched to any gene: 7. CDR3 bases: TGTGCCAGCAGTCAATCGGGGGGGAGCTCCTACAATGAGCAGTTCTTC. Residues: CASSQSGGSSYNEQFF.

J is TRBJ1-5 and V is TRBV15, with D possibly being TRBD1 (5 bases). Germline CDR1 reads LNHNV; CDR2 reads YYDKDF (reference sequence). This CDR3 is 16 amino acids long. Trimming left V 1 base short and J 4 bases short, with 14 bases between. The CDR3 coding sequence is TGTGCCACCAGCAGAGGCTCACAGGCCACGAATCAGCCCCAGCATTTT. Translated, it gives CATSRGSQATNQPQHF.

The rearrangement uses TRBV30 and TRBJ2-3; a possible D gene is TRBD2 (6 bases). There are 12 residues in the CDR3. Germline V gives CDR1 GTSNPN, CDR2 SVGIG (reference sequence). V gave up 1 base and J gave up 4 bases, with 6 bases separating them. In nucleotides, the CDR3 is TGTGCCTGGAGTGGGGGGGCAGATACGCAGTATTTT. This translates into CAWSGGADTQYF.

V gene TRBV3-1 combines with J gene TRBJ2-5; possibly TRBD2 for D (6 bases). Trimming pared 2 bases from V and 5 bases from J, leaving 9 bases between. This CDR3 spans 13 amino acids. Germline V gives CDR1 LGHDT, CDR2 YNNKEL (reference sequence). The CDR3 DNA reads TGTGCCAGCAGCCAAATTGGGGGGGAGACCCAGTACTTC. It specifies CASSQIGGETQYF.

The chain combines TRBV27 with TRBJ1-2; D is possibly TRBD1 (5 bases). Germline V gene data show CDR1 as MNHEY and CDR2 as SMNVEV (reference sequence). This CDR3 region has 13 residues. V was pared by 4 bases and J by 3 bases, with 9 bases between. The CDR3 sequence is CASSSRGDYGYTF. DNA for the CDR3: TGTGCCAGCAGTTCGAGGGGTGACTATGGCTACACCTTC.

The sample holds one count of this clonotype. V and J are TRBV4-3 and TRBJ1-4; D uncertain. The germline V gene has CDR1 LGHNA and CDR2 YSLEER. This CDR3 is 15 amino acids long. V was pared by 4 bases and J by 0 bases, with 9 bases between. Here the CDR3 DNA reads TGCGCCAGCAGCCCCGAAGGTCCAACTAATGAAAAACTGTTTTTT. This gives the protein CASSPEGPTNEKLFF.

V gene TRBV30 combines with J gene TRBJ2-3; weak D call: TRBD1 (5 bases). V lost 0 bases to trimming and J lost 1 base, with 8 bases between them. The CDR3 is 14 residues long. CDR1 and CDR2 from the germline V gene are GTSNPN and SVGIG (reference sequence). Here the CDR3 reads CAWSVQAGTDTQYF. The CDR3 DNA follows: TGTGCCTGGAGTGTACAGGCGGGCACAGATACGCAGTATTTT.

The rearrangement links TRBV4-2 to TRBJ2-5, with D unresolved. V shed 2 bases and J shed 2 bases, with 6 bases lying between them. The CDR3 contains 13 residues. CDR1 is LGHNA, CDR2 YNFKEQ, per germline. The CDR3 sequence is CASSQNLQETQYF. CDR3 coding DNA: TGTGCCAGCAGCCAAAACTTGCAAGAGACCCAGTACTTC.

The chain uses TRBV20-1 and TRBJ1-1, with TRBD1 as a possible D gene (6 bases). From germline, CDR1 is DFQATT and CDR2 SNEGSKA (reference sequence). CDR3 size: 14 residues. The V end lost 1 base, the J end lost 3 bases, and 12 bases lay between the germline ends. CDR3 residues: CSARAYTGHTEAFF. The CDR3 DNA follows: TGCAGTGCTAGAGCGTACACAGGGCACACTGAAGCTTTCTTT.

This chain connects TRBV9 to TRBJ1-6, with D tentatively TRBD1 (5 bases). This CDR3 is 14 amino acids long. Trimming stripped 0 bases from V and 8 bases from J, with 9 bases between. Per germline, CDR1 SGDLS and CDR2 YYNGEE. CDR3 sequence reads: CASSVEGMDSPLHF. The CDR3 nucleotides read TGTGCCAGCAGCGTAGAGGGGATGGATTCACCCCTCCACTTT.

The chain couples TRBV3-1 to TRBJ2-6; D is uncertain. Trimming took 1 base from V and 0 from J, leaving 7 bases between them. Germline V gives CDR1 LGHDT, CDR2 YNNKEL (reference sequence). The CDR3 runs to 16 residues. CDR3: CASSQGLVSGANVLTF. The CDR3 bases are TGTGCCAGCAGCCAAGGTCTGGTCTCTGGGGCCAACGTCCTGACTTTC. The full variable domain, with the rest looked up from reference TRBV3-1 and TRBJ2-6, is DTAVSQTPKYLVTQMGNDKSIKCEQNLGHDTMYWYKQDSKKFLKIMFSYNNKELIINETVPNRFSPKSPDKAHLNLHINSLELGDSAVYFCASSQGLVSGANVLTFGAGSRLTVL.

This chain connects TRBV30 to TRBJ2-7; D gene ambiguous. Germline V gene data show CDR1 as GTSNPN and CDR2 as SVGIG (reference sequence). Between the trimmed V and J ends, which lost 0 bases and 2 bases, there was a span of 8 bases. The CDR3 is 13 amino acids. DNA for the CDR3: TGTGCCTGGAGTGTACAGAGTACCTACGAGCAGTACTTC. Encoded protein: CAWSVQSTYEQYF.

The V and J genes are TRBV15 and TRBJ2-3; 10 nucleotides line up with TRBD2. The CDR3 has 16 residues. Germline CDR1 LNHNV, CDR2 YYDKDF (reference sequence). The junction had 2 bases not matched to a gene; V was cut back by 0 bases and J by 2 bases. CDR3 sequence (DNA): TGTGCCACCAGCAGAGACACTAGCGGGGTCACAGATACGCAGTATTTT. Translated, it gives CATSRDTSGVTDTQYF.

This rearrangement joins TRBV18 to TRBJ2-7; perhaps TRBD1 as D (6 bases). CDR1 is KGHSH, CDR2 LQKENI, per germline. The CDR3 is made up of 14 amino acids. The V and J ends lost 5 bases and 2 bases respectively, with 13 bases between them. CDR3 region: CASSLQGPPYEQYF. CDR3 in DNA: TGTGCCAGCTCATTACAGGGTCCCCCCTACGAGCAGTACTTC. The whole variable domain, remainder taken from reference TRBV18 and TRBJ2-7, is NAGVMQNPRHLVRRRGQEARLRCSPMKGHSHVYWYRQLPEEGLKFMVYLQKENIIDESGMPKERFSAEFPKEGPSILRIQQVVRGDSAAYFCASSLQGPPYEQYFGPGTRLTVT.